Listed here is a single T cell receptor (beta chain). Its binding antigen is unknown. Base qualities are not provided; no much larger clone lies one nucleotide away. Between the V and J ends, shortened by 0 bases and 2 bases respectively, the junction contains 13 bases. The germline V gene supplies CDR1 ENHRY and CDR2 SYGVKD. CDR3 length: 16 amino acids, cysteine to phenylalanine. Only the CDR3 portion is preserved as DNA: 48 bases, with reading frame beginning at the first base. The data stem from a study of T-cell reconstitution after alpha-beta-depleted transplantation in children (dated by TCRdb to the mid-2010s). Describing the broader study: The study quantitatively tracked T-cell immune reconstitution after TCRalphabeta/CD19-depleted allogeneic hematopoietic cell transplantation in children using TCR repertoire profiling.

The protocol used for the library was PCR. This sample was sequenced with an Illumina HiSeq 2500. Molecular barcoding was employed in the preparation of TCR libraries, with unique molecular identifiers being used to normalize TCRbeta repertoire quantification. TCRdb trimmed the raw reads at Q25, called clones with MiXCR and kept productive beta chains. Merged by CDR3 protein, the rows form single entries marked with the most common genes and DNA. The sample table shows just under 550,000 distinct CDR3 sequences, and around 17% are seen once. In total, the top ten clones hold 3% to 4% of the sample. Recombination joined TRBV10-3 with TRBJ2-5, with a weak D call of TRBD1 (6 bases match). This clonotype originated in a human donor who donated a stem cell graft to a child with acute lymphoblastic leukemia. The sequencing used PBMCs from the stem cell graft donor, collected from the stem cell graft. The CDR3 region: CAISESWEQGQETQYF. The DNA sequence is as follows: TGTGCCATCAGTGAGTCGTGGGAACAGGGACAAGAGACCCAGTACTTC.